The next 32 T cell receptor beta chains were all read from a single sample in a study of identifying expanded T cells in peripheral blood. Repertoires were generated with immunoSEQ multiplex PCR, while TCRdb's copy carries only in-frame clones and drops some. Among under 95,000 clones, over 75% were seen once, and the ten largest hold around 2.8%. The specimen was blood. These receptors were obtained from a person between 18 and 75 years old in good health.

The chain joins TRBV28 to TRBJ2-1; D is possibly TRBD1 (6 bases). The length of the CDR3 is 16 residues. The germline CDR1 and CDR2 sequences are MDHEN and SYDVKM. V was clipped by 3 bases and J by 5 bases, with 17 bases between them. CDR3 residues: CASSLWGRGEDNEQFF. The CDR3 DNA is TGTGCCAGCAGTTTGTGGGGCAGGGGAGAGGACAATGAGCAGTTCTTC.

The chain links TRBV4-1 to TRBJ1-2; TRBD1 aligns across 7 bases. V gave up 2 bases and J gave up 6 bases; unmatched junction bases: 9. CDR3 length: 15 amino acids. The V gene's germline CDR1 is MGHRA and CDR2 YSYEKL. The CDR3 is CASSQLDRYHDGYTF. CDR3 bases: TGCGCCAGCAGCCAATTGGACAGGTACCATGATGGCTACACCTTC.

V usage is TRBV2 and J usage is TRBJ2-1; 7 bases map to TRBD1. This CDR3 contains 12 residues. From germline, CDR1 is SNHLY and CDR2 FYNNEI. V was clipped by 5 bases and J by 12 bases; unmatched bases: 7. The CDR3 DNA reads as TGTGCCAGCAGTTTAGACAGGGAAAGGCAGTTCTTC. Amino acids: CASSLDRERQFF. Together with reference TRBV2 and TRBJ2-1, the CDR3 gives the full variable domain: EPEVTQTPSHQVTQMGQEVILRCVPISNHLYFYWYRQILGQKVEFLVSFYNNEISEKSEIFDDQFSVERPDGSNFTLKIRSTKLEDSAMYFCASSLDRERQFFGPGTRLTVL.

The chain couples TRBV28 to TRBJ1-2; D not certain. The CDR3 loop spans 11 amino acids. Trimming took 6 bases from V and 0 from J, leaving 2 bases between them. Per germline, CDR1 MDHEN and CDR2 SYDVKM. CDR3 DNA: TGTGCCAGCAGCTCTAACTATGGCTACACCTTC. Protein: CASSSNYGYTF.

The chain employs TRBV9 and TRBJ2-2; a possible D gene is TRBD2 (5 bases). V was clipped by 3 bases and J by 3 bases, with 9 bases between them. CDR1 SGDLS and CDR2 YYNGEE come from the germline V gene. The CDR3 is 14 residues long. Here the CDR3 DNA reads TGTGCCAGCAGCGATTATAGCGACACCGGGGAGCTGTTTTTT. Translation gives CASSDYSDTGELFF.

Here the CDR3 DNA reads TGCGCCAGCAACCGTCAACCAGGGATGAACACTGAAGCTTTCTTT. Encoded protein: CASNRQPGMNTEAFF. The rearrangement links TRBV5-1 to TRBJ1-1, with a possible D match to TRBD1 (5 bases). The CDR3 is made up of 15 amino acids. V lost 6 bases and J lost 0, with 15 bases in between. Looked up from germline, CDR1 is SGHRS and CDR2 is YFSETQ.

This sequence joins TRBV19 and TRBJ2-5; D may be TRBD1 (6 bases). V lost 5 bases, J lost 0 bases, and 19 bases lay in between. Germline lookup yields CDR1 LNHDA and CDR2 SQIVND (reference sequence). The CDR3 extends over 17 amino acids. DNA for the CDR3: TGTGCCAGTAGTGCGAATCCTGCTAGGGGGTACCAAGAGACCCAGTACTTC. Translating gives CASSANPARGYQETQYF. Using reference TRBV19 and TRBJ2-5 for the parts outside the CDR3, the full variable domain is DGGITQSPKYLFRKEGQNVTLSCEQNLNHDAMYWYRQDPGQGLRLIYYSQIVNDFQKGDIAEGYSVSREKKESFPLTVTSAQKNPTAFYLCASSANPARGYQETQYFGPGTRLLVL.

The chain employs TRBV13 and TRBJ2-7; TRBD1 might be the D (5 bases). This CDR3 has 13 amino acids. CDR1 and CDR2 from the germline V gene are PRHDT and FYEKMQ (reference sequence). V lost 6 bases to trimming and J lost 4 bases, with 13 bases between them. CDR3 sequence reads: CASSQGLDYEQYF. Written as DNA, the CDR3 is TGTGCCAGCAGTCAGGGATTAGATTACGAGCAGTACTTC.

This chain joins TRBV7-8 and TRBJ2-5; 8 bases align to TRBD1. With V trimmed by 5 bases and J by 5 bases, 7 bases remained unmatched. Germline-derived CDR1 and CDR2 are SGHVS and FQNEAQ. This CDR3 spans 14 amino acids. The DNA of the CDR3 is TGTGCCAGCAGCGGACAGGGAGTAGGGGAGACCCAGTACTTC. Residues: CASSGQGVGETQYF. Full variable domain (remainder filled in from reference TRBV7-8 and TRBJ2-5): GAGVSQSPRYKVAKRGQDVALRCDPISGHVSLFWYQQALGQGPEFLTYFQNEAQLDKSGLPSDRFFAERPEGSVSTLKIQRTQQEDSAVYLCASSGQGVGETQYFGPGTRLLVL.

The CDR3 sequence is CASRIPGTGELFF. CDR3 coding DNA: TGTGCCAGCAGAATCCCGGGCACCGGGGAGCTGTTTTTT. The chain combines TRBV28 with TRBJ2-2; D call uncertain. V lost 6 bases to trimming and J lost 4 bases, with 9 bases between them. Germline assignment: CDR1 MDHEN and CDR2 SYDVKM. The CDR3 covers 13 residues.

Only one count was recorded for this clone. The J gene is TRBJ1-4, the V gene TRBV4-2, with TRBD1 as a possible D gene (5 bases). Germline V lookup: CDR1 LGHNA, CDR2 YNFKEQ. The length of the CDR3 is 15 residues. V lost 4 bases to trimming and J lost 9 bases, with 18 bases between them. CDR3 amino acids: CASSRQGSGPKKLFF. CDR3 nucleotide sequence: TGTGCCAGCAGCCGTCAGGGCTCGGGCCCAAAAAAACTGTTTTTT.

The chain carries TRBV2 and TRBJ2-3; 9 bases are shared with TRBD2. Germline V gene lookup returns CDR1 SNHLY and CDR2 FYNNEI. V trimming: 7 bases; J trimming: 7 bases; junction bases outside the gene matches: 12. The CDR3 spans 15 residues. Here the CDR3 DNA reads TGTGCCAGCAAGGAAGCGGGGGGAGAAGTTAATACGCAGTATTTT. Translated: CASKEAGGEVNTQYF. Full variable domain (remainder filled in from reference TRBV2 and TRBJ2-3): EPEVTQTPSHQVTQMGQEVILRCVPISNHLYFYWYRQILGQKVEFLVSFYNNEISEKSEIFDDQFSVERPDGSNFTLKIRSTKLEDSAMYFCASKEAGGEVNTQYFGPGTRLTVL.

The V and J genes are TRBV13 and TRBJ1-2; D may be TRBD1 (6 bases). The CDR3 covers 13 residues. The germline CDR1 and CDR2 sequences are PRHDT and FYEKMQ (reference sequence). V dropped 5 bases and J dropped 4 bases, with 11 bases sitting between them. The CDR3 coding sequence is TGTGCCAGCAGCCGCACAGGGCTCTATGGCTACACCTTC. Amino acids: CASSRTGLYGYTF.

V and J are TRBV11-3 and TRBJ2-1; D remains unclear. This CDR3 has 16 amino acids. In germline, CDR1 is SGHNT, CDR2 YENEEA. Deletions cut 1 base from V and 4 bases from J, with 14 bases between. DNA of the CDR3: TGTGCCAGCAGCTTAGTCCCCGAAGCGCCTTACAATGAGCAGTTCTTC. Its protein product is CASSLVPEAPYNEQFF.

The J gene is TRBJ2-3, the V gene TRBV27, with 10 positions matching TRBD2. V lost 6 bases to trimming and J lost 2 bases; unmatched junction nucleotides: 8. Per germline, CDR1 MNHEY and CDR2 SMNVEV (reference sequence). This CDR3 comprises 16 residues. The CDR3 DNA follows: TGTGCCAGCAGCAGACGTCTAGCGGGGGTCACAGATACGCAGTATTTT. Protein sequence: CASSRRLAGVTDTQYF.

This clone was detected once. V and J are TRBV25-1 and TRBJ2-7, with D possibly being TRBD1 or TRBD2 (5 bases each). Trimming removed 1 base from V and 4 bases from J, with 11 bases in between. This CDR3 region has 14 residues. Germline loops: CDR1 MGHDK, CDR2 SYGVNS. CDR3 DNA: TGTGCCAGCAGTGAATCCGGGACCCAATACGAGCAGTACTTC. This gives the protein CASSESGTQYEQYF.

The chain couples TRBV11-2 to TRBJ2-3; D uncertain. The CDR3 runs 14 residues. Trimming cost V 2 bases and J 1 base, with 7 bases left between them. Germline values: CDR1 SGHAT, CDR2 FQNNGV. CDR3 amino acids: CASSLSLGTDTQYF. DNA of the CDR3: TGTGCCAGCAGCTTATCTCTCGGCACAGATACGCAGTATTTT.

The CDR3 region is CASSLPGAGFSGELFF. CDR3 sequence (DNA): TGTGCCAGCAGTTTACCCGGCGCGGGGTTCTCCGGGGAGCTGTTTTTT. The chain recombines TRBV28 with TRBJ2-2, with D possibly matching TRBD2 (6 bases). Trimming stripped 2 bases from V and 6 bases from J, with 16 bases between. The germline V gene encodes CDR1 MDHEN and CDR2 SYDVKM. This CDR3 region has 16 residues.

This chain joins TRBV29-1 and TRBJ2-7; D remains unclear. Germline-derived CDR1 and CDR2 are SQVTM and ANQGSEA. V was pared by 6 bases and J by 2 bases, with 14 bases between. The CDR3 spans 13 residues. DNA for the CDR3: TGCAGCGTCGGCCCGCAGGAAGCCTACGAGCAGTACTTC. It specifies CSVGPQEAYEQYF.

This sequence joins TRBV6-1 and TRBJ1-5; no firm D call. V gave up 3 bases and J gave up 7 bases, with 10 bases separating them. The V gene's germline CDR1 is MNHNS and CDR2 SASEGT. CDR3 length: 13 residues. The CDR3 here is CASSDPIQQPQHF. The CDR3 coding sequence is TGTGCCAGCAGTGATCCAATTCAGCAGCCCCAGCATTTT.

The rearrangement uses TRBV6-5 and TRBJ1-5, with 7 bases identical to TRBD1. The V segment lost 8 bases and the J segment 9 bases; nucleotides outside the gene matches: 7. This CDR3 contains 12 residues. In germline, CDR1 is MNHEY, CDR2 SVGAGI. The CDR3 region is CASGQGVLPQHF. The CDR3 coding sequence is TGTGCCAGCGGCCAGGGGGTTTTGCCCCAGCATTTT.

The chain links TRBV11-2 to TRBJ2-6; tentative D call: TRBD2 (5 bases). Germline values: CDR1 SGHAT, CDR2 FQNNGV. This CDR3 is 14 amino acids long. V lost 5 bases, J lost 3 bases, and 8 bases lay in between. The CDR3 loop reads CASSLGDGANVLTF. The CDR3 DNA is TGTGCCAGCAGCCTCGGGGATGGGGCCAACGTCCTGACTTTC.

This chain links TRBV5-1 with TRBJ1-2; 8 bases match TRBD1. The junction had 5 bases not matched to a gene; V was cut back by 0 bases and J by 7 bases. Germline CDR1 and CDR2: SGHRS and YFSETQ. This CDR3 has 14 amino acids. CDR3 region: CASSLAGQVSGYTF. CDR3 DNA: TGCGCCAGCAGCTTGGCGGGACAGGTGTCTGGCTACACCTTC.

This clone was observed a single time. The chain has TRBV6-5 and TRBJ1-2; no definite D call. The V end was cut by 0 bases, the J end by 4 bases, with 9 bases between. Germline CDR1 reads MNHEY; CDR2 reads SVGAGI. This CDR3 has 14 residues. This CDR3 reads CASSYSQIVYGYTF. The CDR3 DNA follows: TGTGCCAGCAGTTACTCGCAGATCGTCTATGGCTACACCTTC.

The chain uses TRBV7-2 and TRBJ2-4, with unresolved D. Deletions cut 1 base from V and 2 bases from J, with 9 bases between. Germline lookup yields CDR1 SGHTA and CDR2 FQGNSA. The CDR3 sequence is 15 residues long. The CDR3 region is CASSLGQASKNIQYF. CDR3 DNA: TGTGCCAGCAGCTTAGGCCAAGCATCCAAAAACATTCAGTACTTC.

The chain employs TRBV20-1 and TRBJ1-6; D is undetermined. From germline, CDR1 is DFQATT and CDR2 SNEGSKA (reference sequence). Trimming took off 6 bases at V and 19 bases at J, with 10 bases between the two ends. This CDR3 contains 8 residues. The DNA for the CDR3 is TGCAGTGCCGGGGTACTTCACTTT. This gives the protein CSAGVLHF.

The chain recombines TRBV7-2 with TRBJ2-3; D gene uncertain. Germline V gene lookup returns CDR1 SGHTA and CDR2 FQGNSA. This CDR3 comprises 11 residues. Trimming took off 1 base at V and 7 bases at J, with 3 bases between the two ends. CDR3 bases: TGTGCCAGCAGCTTAGAGAATACGCAGTATTTT. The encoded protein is CASSLENTQYF.

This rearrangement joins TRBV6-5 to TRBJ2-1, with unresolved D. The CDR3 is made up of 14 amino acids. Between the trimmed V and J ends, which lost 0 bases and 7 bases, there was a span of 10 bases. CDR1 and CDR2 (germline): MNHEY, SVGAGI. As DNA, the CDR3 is TGTGCCAGCAGTTACTCGCTTGCGCATAATGAGCAGTTCTTC. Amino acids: CASSYSLAHNEQFF.

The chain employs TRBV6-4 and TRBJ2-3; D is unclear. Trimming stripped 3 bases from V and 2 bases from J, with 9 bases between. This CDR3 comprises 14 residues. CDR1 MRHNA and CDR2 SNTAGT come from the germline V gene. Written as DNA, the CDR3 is TGTGCCAGCAGTGAGCGAGCCTCCACAGATACGCAGTATTTT. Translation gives CASSERASTDTQYF.

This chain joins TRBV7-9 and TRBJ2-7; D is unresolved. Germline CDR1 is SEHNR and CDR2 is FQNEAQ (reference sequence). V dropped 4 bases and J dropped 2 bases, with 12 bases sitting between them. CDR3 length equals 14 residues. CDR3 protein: CASSSALGTYEQYF. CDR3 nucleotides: TGTGCCAGCAGCTCAGCCTTAGGGACCTACGAGCAGTACTTC.

This chain's CDR3 is CASSRVFYEQYF. CDR3 sequence (DNA): TGTGCCAGCAGTCGAGTATTCTACGAGCAGTACTTC. The chain uses TRBV28 and TRBJ2-7; D is undetermined. The CDR3 is made up of 12 amino acids. Trimming left V 5 bases short and J 3 bases short, with 8 bases between. CDR1 and CDR2 from the germline V gene are MDHEN and SYDVKM. Full variable domain (rest looked up from reference TRBV28 and TRBJ2-7): DVKVTQSSRYLVKRTGEKVFLECVQDMDHENMFWYRQDPGLGLRLIYFSYDVKMKEKGDIPEGYSVSREKKERFSLILESASTNQTSMYLCASSRVFYEQYFGPGTRLTVT.

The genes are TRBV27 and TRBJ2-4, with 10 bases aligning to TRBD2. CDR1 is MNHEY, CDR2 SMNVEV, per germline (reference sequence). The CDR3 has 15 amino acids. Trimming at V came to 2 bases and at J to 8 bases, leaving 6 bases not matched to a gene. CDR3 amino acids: CASSLGVAGGDIQYF. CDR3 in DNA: TGTGCCAGCAGTTTAGGGGTAGCGGGAGGAGACATTCAGTACTTC.